Listed here are 2 T cell receptor beta chains from one sample, sequenced in a study of CD8 T cells in Susac syndrome. RNA totalling 0.5 to 1 ug underwent reverse transcription with random hexamers. TCRdb re-derived calls from the immunoSEQ multiplex PCR reads in MiXCR, one entry per CDR3 protein. The sample consists of 150,000 to 200,000 distinct CDR3 sequences, around 94% of them appearing once. What was sequenced was CD4+ T cells from PBMCs. The receptors derive from a human donor in good health.

The gene calls are TRBV20-1 and TRBJ2-3; 8 nucleotides agree with TRBD2. V shed 1 base, J shed 6 bases, and the junction held 3 bases outside the gene matches. From germline, CDR1 is DFQATT and CDR2 SNEGSKA (reference sequence). The CDR3 has 13 amino acids. CDR3 sequence: CSARGASGDTQYF. The DNA for the CDR3 is TGCAGTGCTAGAGGGGCTAGCGGGGATACGCAGTATTTT.

This chain joins TRBV29-1 and TRBJ2-5; no clear D. The ends were cut back, 3 bases at V and 2 bases at J, with 10 bases in the middle. This CDR3 spans 13 amino acids. The germline V gene has CDR1 SQVTM and CDR2 ANQGSEA. CDR3 protein: CSVDLQAQETQYF. The CDR3 DNA follows: TGCAGCGTTGATTTGCAGGCTCAAGAGACCCAGTACTTC.